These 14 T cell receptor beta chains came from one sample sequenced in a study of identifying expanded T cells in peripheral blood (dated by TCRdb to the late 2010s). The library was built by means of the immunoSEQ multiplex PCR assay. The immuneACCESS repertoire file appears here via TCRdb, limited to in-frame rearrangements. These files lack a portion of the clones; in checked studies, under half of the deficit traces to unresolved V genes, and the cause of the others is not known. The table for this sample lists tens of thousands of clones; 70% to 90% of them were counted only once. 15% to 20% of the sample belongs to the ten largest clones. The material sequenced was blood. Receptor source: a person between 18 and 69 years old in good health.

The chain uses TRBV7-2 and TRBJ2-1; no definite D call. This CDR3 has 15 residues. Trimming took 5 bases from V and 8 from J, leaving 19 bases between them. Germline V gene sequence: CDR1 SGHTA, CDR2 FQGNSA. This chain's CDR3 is CASSPLEVLKDEQFF. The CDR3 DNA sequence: TGTGCCAGCAGCCCCCTCGAGGTTCTTAAGGATGAGCAGTTCTTC.

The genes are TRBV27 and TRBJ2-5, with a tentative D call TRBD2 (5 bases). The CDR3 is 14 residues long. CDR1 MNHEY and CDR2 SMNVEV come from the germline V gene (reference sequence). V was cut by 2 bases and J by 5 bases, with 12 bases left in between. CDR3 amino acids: CASSLNGRGETQYF. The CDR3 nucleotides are TGTGCCAGCAGTTTAAACGGACGCGGGGAGACCCAGTACTTC.

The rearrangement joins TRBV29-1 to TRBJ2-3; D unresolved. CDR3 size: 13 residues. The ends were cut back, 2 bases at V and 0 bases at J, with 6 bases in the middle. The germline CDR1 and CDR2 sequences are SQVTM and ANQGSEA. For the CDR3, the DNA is TGCAGCGTTGAACCCACTAGCACAGATACGCAGTATTTT. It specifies CSVEPTSTDTQYF.

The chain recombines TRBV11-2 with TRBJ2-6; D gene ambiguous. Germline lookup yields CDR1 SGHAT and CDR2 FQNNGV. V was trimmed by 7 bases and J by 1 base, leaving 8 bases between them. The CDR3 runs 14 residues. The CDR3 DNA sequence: TGTGCCAGCAAGGTCGGGTCTGGGGCCAACGTCCTGACTTTC. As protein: CASKVGSGANVLTF.

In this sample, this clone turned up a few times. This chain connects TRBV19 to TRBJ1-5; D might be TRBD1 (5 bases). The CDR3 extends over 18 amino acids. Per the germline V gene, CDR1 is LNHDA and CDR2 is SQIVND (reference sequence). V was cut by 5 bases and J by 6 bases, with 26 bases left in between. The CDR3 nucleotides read TGTGCCAGTAGTTCCCTCAAGCGACAGTCTGGGGGTCCTCAGCCCCAGCATTTT. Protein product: CASSSLKRQSGGPQPQHF.

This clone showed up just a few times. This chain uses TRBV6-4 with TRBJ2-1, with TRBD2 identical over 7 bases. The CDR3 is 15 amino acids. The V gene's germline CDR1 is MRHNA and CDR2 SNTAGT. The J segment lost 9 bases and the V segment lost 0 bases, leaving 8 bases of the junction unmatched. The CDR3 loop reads CASSDSMSGGSEQFF. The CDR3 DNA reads TGTGCCAGCAGTGACTCGATGTCGGGAGGAAGTGAGCAGTTCTTC.

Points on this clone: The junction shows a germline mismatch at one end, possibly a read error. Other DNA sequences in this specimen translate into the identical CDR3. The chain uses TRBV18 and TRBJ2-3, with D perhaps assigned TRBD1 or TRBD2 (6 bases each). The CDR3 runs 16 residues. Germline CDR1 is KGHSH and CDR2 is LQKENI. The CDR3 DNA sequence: TGCGCCAGCTCACCACTGACTAGGGGGGACACAGATACGCAGTATTTT. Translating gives CASSPLTRGDTDTQYF. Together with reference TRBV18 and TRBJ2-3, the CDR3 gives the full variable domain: NAGVMQNPRHLVRRRGQEARLRCSPMKGHSHVYWYRQLPEEGLKFMVYLQKENIIDESGMPKERFSAEFPKEGPSILRIQQVVRGDSAAYFCASSPLTRGDTDTQYFGPGTRLTVL.

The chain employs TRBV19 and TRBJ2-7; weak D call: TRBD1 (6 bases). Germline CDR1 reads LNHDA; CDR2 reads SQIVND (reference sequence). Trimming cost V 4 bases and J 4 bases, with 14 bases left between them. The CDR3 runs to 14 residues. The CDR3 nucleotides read TGTGCCAGTAGTACGGATCCGGGACATTACGAGCAGTACTTC. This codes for CASSTDPGHYEQYF.

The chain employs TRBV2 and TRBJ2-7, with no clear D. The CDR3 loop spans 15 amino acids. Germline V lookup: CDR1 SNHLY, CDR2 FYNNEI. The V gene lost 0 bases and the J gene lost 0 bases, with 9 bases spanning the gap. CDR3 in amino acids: CASSEAPGSSYEQYF. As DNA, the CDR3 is TGTGCCAGCAGTGAAGCGCCGGGCAGCTCCTACGAGCAGTACTTC.

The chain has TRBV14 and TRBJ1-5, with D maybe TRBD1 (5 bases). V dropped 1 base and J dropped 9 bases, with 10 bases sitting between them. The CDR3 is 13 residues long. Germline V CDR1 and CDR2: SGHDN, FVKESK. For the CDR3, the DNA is TGTGCCAGCAGCCAAGCCATCGGGGGGCCCCAGCATTTT. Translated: CASSQAIGGPQHF.

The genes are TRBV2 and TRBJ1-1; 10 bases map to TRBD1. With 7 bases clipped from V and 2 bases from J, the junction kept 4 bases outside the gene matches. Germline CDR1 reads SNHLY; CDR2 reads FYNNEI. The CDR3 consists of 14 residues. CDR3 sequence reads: CASNGQGVNTEAFF. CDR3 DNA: TGTGCCAGCAATGGACAGGGGGTAAACACTGAAGCTTTCTTT.

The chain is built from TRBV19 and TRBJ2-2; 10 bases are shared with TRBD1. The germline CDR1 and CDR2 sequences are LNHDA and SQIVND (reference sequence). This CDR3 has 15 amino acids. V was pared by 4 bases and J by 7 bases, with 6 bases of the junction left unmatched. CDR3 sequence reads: CASSNRQGAHGELFF. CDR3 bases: TGTGCCAGTAGTAATCGACAGGGGGCCCACGGGGAGCTGTTTTTT. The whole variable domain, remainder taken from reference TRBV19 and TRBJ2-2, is DGGITQSPKYLFRKEGQNVTLSCEQNLNHDAMYWYRQDPGQGLRLIYYSQIVNDFQKGDIAEGYSVSREKKESFPLTVTSAQKNPTAFYLCASSNRQGAHGELFFGEGSRLTVL.

CDR3: CASMGLVGPPDTQYF. The CDR3 bases are TGTGCCAGTATGGGACTAGTGGGGCCTCCAGATACGCAGTATTTT. The chain carries TRBV19 and TRBJ2-3; 8 bases map to TRBD2. Germline V gene data show CDR1 as LNHDA and CDR2 as SQIVND (reference sequence). V gave up 7 bases and J gave up 4 bases; unmatched junction bases: 10. This CDR3 is built from 15 residues.

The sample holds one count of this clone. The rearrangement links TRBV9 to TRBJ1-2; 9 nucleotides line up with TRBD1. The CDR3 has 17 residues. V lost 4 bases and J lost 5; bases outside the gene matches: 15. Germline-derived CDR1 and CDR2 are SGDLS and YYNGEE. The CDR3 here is CASSPNPDRGSSYGYTF. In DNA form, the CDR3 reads TGTGCCAGCAGCCCCAACCCCGACAGGGGGTCTTCTTATGGCTACACCTTC.